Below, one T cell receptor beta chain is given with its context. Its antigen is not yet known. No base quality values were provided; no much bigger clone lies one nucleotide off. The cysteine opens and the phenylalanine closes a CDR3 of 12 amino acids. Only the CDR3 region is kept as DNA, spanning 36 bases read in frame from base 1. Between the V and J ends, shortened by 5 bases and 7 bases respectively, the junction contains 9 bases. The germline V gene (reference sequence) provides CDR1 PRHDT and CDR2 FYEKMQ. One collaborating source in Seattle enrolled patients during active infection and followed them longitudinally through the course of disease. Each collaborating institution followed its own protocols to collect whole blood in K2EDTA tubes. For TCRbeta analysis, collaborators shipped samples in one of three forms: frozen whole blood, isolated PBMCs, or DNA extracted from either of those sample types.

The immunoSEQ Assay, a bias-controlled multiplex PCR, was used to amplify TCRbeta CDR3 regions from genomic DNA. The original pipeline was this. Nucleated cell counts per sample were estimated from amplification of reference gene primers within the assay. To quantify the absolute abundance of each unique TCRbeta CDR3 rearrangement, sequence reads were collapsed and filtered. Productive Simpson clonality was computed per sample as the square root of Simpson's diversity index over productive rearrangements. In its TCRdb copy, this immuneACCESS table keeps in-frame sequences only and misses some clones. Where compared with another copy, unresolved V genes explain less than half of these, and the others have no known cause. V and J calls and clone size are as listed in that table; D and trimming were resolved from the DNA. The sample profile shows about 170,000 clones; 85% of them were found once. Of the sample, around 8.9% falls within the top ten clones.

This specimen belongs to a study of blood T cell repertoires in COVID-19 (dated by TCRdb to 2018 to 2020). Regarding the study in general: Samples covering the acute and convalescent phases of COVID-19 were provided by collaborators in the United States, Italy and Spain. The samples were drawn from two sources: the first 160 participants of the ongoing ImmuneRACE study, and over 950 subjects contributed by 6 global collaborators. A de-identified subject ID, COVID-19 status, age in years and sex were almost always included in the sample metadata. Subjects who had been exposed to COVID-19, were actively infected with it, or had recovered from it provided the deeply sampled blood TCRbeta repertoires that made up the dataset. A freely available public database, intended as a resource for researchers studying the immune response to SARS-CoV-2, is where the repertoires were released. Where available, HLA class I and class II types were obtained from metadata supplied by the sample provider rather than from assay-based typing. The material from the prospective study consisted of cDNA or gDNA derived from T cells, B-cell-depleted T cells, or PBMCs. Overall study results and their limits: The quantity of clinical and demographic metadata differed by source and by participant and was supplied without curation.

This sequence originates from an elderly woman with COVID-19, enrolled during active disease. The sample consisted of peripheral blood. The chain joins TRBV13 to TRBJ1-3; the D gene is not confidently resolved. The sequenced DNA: TGTGCCAGCAGCCCGCCGGAGAACACCATATATTTT. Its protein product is CASSPPENTIYF.